This T cell receptor (beta chain) was sequenced for a study of T cell responses to AZD1222 COVID-19 vaccine. Measured with immunoSEQ multiplex PCR; TCRdb has only the in-frame clones, and not every one. Among roughly 200,000 clones listed, about 91% were seen once. In germline, CDR1 is SNHLY, CDR2 FYNNEI. The length of the CDR3 is 13 residues. The ends were cut back, 8 bases at V and 2 bases at J, with 12 bases in the middle. The rearrangement joins TRBV2 to TRBJ1-2; no reliable D call. The sequences come from peripheral blood, collected on day 0 of AZD1222 vaccination. The sequence was collected from an adult in good health. CDR3 sequence: CASYSTGNYGYTF. DNA of the CDR3: TGTGCCAGCTATTCGACTGGGAACTATGGCTACACCTTC.